Listed below are T cell receptor beta chains from one sample, sequenced in a study of radiotherapy plus CTLA-4 blockade in lung cancer. TCRdb's table, derived via immunoSEQ multiplex PCR, lists solely in-frame clones and lacks some. Among approximately 32,000 clones listed, approximately 70% were seen once. The material sequenced was peripheral blood, taken from a patient treated with radiotherapy plus ipilimumab. The origin of the receptors is a human donor with non-small cell lung cancer who had stable disease on radiotherapy plus ipilimumab. The CDR3 runs from the conserved cysteine through the conserved F or W. Each record gives: CDR3 length, V gene, D gene, J gene, clone size, CDR3 DNA, CDR3 protein. The D gene is left open where the match is weak. Clone size is given for some rows only: seen once, a few or many times, or a class if the clone is expanded.

length: 14; V: TRBV19; D: NA; J: TRBJ2-6; size: NA; DNA: TGTGCCAGTAGAGACCACTCTGGGGCCAACGTCCTGACTTTC; CDR3: CASRDHSGANVLTF
length: 17; V: TRBV11-3; D: NA; J: TRBJ2-1; size: NA; DNA: TGTGCCAGCAGCTTAGGGGGCAGGGGAGGTTGGTACAATGAGCAGTTCTTC; CDR3: CASSLGGRGGWYNEQFF
length: 13; V: TRBV2; D: NA; J: TRBJ2-4; size: NA; DNA: TGTGCCAGCAGTGAAGGACTATTAAACATTCAGTACTTC; CDR3: CASSEGLLNIQYF
length: 17; V: TRBV9; D: TRBD1; J: TRBJ2-7; size: once; DNA: TGTGCCAGCAGCGTAGGCTCCGGACAGGGGGTCTCCTACGAGCAGTACTTC; CDR3: CASSVGSGQGVSYEQYF
length: 16; V: TRBV6-5; D: NA; J: TRBJ2-5; size: NA; DNA: TGTGCCAGCAGTTACCCCCGAGGTCTCCCCCAAGAGACCCAGTACTTC; CDR3: CASSYPRGLPQETQYF
length: 16; V: TRBV28; D: TRBD2; J: TRBJ2-7; size: NA; DNA: TGTGCCAGCAGCTACTCTTGGGAGCGGGGAACCTACGAGCAGTACTTC; CDR3: CASSYSWERGTYEQYF
length: 16; V: TRBV21-1; D: NA; J: TRBJ2-1; size: NA; DNA: TGTGCCAGCAGCAAAGCCGGCTGCGGAGCCTACAATGAGCAGTTCTTC; CDR3: CASSKAGCGAYNEQFF
length: 16; V: TRBV10-3; D: TRBD2; J: TRBJ2-5; size: few; DNA: TGTGCCATCCGTCAGTCTTATATTGCGGGAGAAGAGACCCAGTACTTC; CDR3: CAIRQSYIAGEETQYF
length: 16; V: TRBV2; D: TRBD2; J: TRBJ2-1; size: NA; DNA: TGTGCCAGCAGGGGGACTAGCGGGGGCATCTACAATGAGCAGTTCTTC; CDR3: CASRGTSGGIYNEQFF
length: 17; V: TRBV16; D: TRBD2; J: TRBJ2-5; size: NA; DNA: TGTGCCAGCAGCCCTCAGGCTGAGGGAGGGCCGGTCGAGACCCAGTACTTC; CDR3: CASSPQAEGGPVETQYF
length: 15; V: TRBV10-3; D: NA; J: TRBJ1-5; size: few; DNA: TGTGCCATCAGCGACTCTGAAAAGGGGTATCAGCCCCAGCATTTT; CDR3: CAISDSEKGYQPQHF
length: 15; V: TRBV5-4; D: TRBD1; J: TRBJ1-1; size: few; DNA: TGTGCCAGCAGCTTGCAGGGGGCCGATAGCACTGAAGCTTTCTTT; CDR3: CASSLQGADSTEAFF
length: 12; V: TRBV19; D: NA; J: TRBJ1-3; size: NA; DNA: TGTGCCAGTAGCCTCCCGGGTAACACCATATATTTT; CDR3: CASSLPGNTIYF
length: 17; V: TRBV7-2; D: NA; J: TRBJ2-7; size: once; DNA: TGTGCCAGCAGCTTAATATTGGGAGGGACAGAGACCTACGAGCAGTACTTC; CDR3: CASSLILGGTETYEQYF
length: 12; V: TRBV5-8; D: NA; J: TRBJ2-3; size: NA; DNA: TGTGCCAGCAGCTTGGCCACAGATACGCAGTATTTT; CDR3: CASSLATDTQYF
length: 13; V: TRBV19; D: TRBD1; J: TRBJ1-5; size: NA; DNA: TGTGCCAGTACCCCAGGGGGGACTCAGCCCCAGCATTTT; CDR3: CASTPGGTQPQHF
length: 14; V: TRBV19; D: NA; J: TRBJ2-3; size: NA; DNA: TGTGCCAGTAGTGCGACGGCTAGCACAGATACGCAGTATTTT; CDR3: CASSATASTDTQYF
length: 13; V: TRBV12-5; D: TRBD2; J: TRBJ2-1; size: NA; DNA: TGTGCTAGTGGCCCCCCGGGGGGGAATGAGCAGTTCTTC; CDR3: CASGPPGGNEQFF
length: 17; V: TRBV27; D: TRBD1; J: TRBJ1-1; size: few; DNA: TGTGCCAGCAGCTCTAGACAGGGGGCCACTCTGAACACTGAAGCTTTCTTT; CDR3: CASSSRQGATLNTEAFF
length: 18; V: TRBV9; D: NA; J: TRBJ1-6; size: NA; DNA: TGTGCCAGCAGCGTAGTTAGTTTGTTTGAGAGAGCTAATTCACCCCTCCACTTT; CDR3: CASSVVSLFERANSPLHF
length: 15; V: TRBV27; D: TRBD1; J: TRBJ1-2; size: NA; DNA: TGTGCCAGCAGTCACCGGGACAGGGATCTCTATGGCTACACCTTC; CDR3: CASSHRDRDLYGYTF
length: 15; V: TRBV28; D: TRBD1; J: TRBJ2-5; size: NA; DNA: TGTGCCAGCAGCCCCGGACAGGGATTACAAGAGACCCAGTACTTC; CDR3: CASSPGQGLQETQYF
length: 16; V: TRBV19; D: NA; J: TRBJ1-5; size: NA; DNA: TGTGCCAGTAGTGGTCGCAGGGGATATAGCAATCAGCCCCAGCATTTT; CDR3: CASSGRRGYSNQPQHF
length: 13; V: TRBV18; D: NA; J: TRBJ2-5; size: NA; DNA: TGTGCCAGCTCGCTGGGACTCAAAGAGACCCAGTACTTC; CDR3: CASSLGLKETQYF
length: 14; V: TRBV5-4; D: NA; J: TRBJ1-2; size: once; DNA: TGTGCCAGCAGCCCCACCGGAGGGGAGATGGGCTACACCTTC; CDR3: CASSPTGGEMGYTF
length: 14; V: TRBV4-2; D: NA; J: TRBJ2-7; size: once; DNA: TGTGCCAGCAGCCAAGAAAGAGCTACCTACGAGCAGTACTTC; CDR3: CASSQERATYEQYF
length: 16; V: TRBV19; D: TRBD2; J: TRBJ2-7; size: NA; DNA: TGTGCCAGTAGTGTGGGACTAGCGGGAGCCCCCTACGAGCAGTACTTC; CDR3: CASSVGLAGAPYEQYF
length: 13; V: TRBV7-3; D: NA; J: TRBJ2-3; size: few; DNA: TGTGCCAGCAGCTTGGACAGTGCAGATACGCAGTATTTT; CDR3: CASSLDSADTQYF
length: 15; V: TRBV18; D: TRBD1; J: TRBJ2-1; size: once; DNA: TGTGCCAGCTCACCTGGACAGGGCAGTCGTCATGAGCAGTTCTTC; CDR3: CASSPGQGSRHEQFF
length: 12; V: TRBV27; D: NA; J: TRBJ2-5; size: NA; DNA: TGTGCCAGCGGGAACCGGGGGGAGACCCAGTACTTC; CDR3: CASGNRGETQYF
length: 16; V: TRBV28; D: NA; J: TRBJ1-1; size: NA; DNA: TGTGCCAGCAGTTCAATCAACCGCGGGCTGAACACTGAAGCTTTCTTT; CDR3: CASSSINRGLNTEAFF
length: 12; V: TRBV28; D: NA; J: TRBJ1-5; size: NA; DNA: TGTGCCAGCACCCCTGGGATTCAGCCCCAGCATTTT; CDR3: CASTPGIQPQHF
length: 16; V: TRBV5-1; D: TRBD2; J: TRBJ2-7; size: few; DNA: TGCGCCAGCAGCTTGGGGGGAGGGAACGTAAAAGTCGAGCAGTACTTC; CDR3: CASSLGGGNVKVEQYF
length: 13; V: TRBV5-1; D: NA; J: TRBJ2-1; size: NA; DNA: TGCGCCAGCAGCTCGACAGGTTTTGACGAGCAGTTCTTC; CDR3: CASSSTGFDEQFF
length: 15; V: TRBV10-3; D: TRBD2; J: TRBJ2-7; size: NA; DNA: TGTGCCATCAGTGAGTCCGGGACTAGCGGGAGTAATACGTACTTC; CDR3: CAISESGTSGSNTYF
length: 12; V: TRBV5-1; D: NA; J: TRBJ2-1; size: NA; DNA: TGCGCCAGCAGGGTTCTATTGGATGAGCAGTTCTTC; CDR3: CASRVLLDEQFF
length: 13; V: TRBV10-3; D: NA; J: TRBJ1-1; size: NA; DNA: TGTGCCATCAGGGCCGGACTGGCAACTGAAGCTTTCTTT; CDR3: CAIRAGLATEAFF
length: 18; V: TRBV6-1; D: NA; J: TRBJ1-2; size: once; DNA: TGTGCCAGCAGTGAAATAGGGGGACACACAGGATTTAACTATGGCTACACCTTC; CDR3: CASSEIGGHTGFNYGYTF
length: 14; V: TRBV19; D: NA; J: TRBJ1-1; size: NA; DNA: NA; CDR3: CASTSGRGGTEAFF
length: 14; V: TRBV7-2; D: TRBD2; J: TRBJ2-7; size: once; DNA: TGTGCCAGCACACCCGGGACTAGGGCTGGGGAGCAGTACTTC; CDR3: CASTPGTRAGEQYF
length: 14; V: TRBV7-3; D: NA; J: TRBJ2-5; size: NA; DNA: TGTGCCAGCAGCTTAACTCCAGACCAAGAGACCCAGTACTTC; CDR3: CASSLTPDQETQYF
length: 15; V: TRBV5-1; D: TRBD1; J: TRBJ2-3; size: NA; DNA: TGCGCCAGCAGCCAATCCGGGACAGGGGCAGATACGCAGTATTTT; CDR3: CASSQSGTGADTQYF
length: 17; V: TRBV7-2; D: TRBD1; J: TRBJ1-1; size: NA; DNA: TGTGCCAGCAGCGGAAGACAGGGGGCCCTGATGAACACTGAAGCTTTCTTT; CDR3: CASSGRQGALMNTEAFF
length: 13; V: TRBV6-6; D: NA; J: TRBJ2-7; size: few; DNA: TGTGCCAGCAGTTACTCTCATAGAAACGAGCAGTACTTC; CDR3: CASSYSHRNEQYF
length: 16; V: TRBV5-1; D: TRBD2; J: TRBJ2-1; size: NA; DNA: TGCGCCAGCAGCTTGGAATTAGCGGGAGTTGGCAATGAGCAGTTCTTC; CDR3: CASSLELAGVGNEQFF
length: 18; V: TRBV5-5; D: TRBD1; J: TRBJ2-7; size: NA; DNA: TGTGCCAGCAGCTTGGCCAAGTTGTTGAGACAGGGGGCTGGAGAGCAGTACTTC; CDR3: CASSLAKLLRQGAGEQYF
length: 14; V: TRBV9; D: NA; J: TRBJ2-1; size: NA; DNA: TGTGCCAGCAGGTCGGGCAGCTCCTACAATGAGCAGTTCTTC; CDR3: CASRSGSSYNEQFF
length: 15; V: TRBV10-1; D: TRBD2; J: TRBJ2-1; size: NA; DNA: TGCGCCAGCAGTGACGGGCTAGCGGGCCACAATGAGCAGTTCTTC; CDR3: CASSDGLAGHNEQFF
length: 12; V: TRBV29-1; D: NA; J: TRBJ2-5; size: few; DNA: TGCAGCGTTGAAGTGGGTAGTGAGACCCAGTACTTC; CDR3: CSVEVGSETQYF
length: 14; V: TRBV5-6; D: NA; J: TRBJ1-2; size: NA; DNA: TGTGCCAGCAGCTTGGGTCTTCTAGGGAGTGGCTACACCTTC; CDR3: CASSLGLLGSGYTF
length: 16; V: TRBV5-1; D: NA; J: TRBJ1-4; size: NA; DNA: TGCGCCAGTTCACCGGGACACCCATCAACTAATGAAAAACTGTTTTTT; CDR3: CASSPGHPSTNEKLFF
length: 16; V: TRBV27; D: TRBD2; J: TRBJ2-1; size: NA; DNA: TGTGCCAGCAGTTTGGTCGGGACTAGCCCTAAAAATGAGCAGTTCTTC; CDR3: CASSLVGTSPKNEQFF
length: 16; V: TRBV13; D: TRBD2; J: TRBJ2-2; size: NA; DNA: TGTGCCAGCAGCTTACGTAGCGGGAGATTTTACGGGGAGCTGTTTTTT; CDR3: CASSLRSGRFYGELFF
length: 13; V: TRBV2; D: NA; J: TRBJ2-2; size: few; DNA: TGTGCCAGCACTTGGATGGGGACCGGGGAGCTGTTTTTT; CDR3: CASTWMGTGELFF
length: 13; V: TRBV5-5; D: NA; J: TRBJ2-5; size: NA; DNA: TGTGCCAGCAGCTTGACGGCCCAAGAGACCCAGTACTTC; CDR3: CASSLTAQETQYF